This TCR beta chain originates from a study of blood T cell repertoires in COVID-19. Under the authors' procedure: Estimation of nucleated cell counts was performed using reference gene primer amplification. Some clones are missing from TCRdb's copy, which holds only in-frame ones; the method was immunoSEQ multiplex PCR. Clone size and V and J calls were adopted from that table, with D and trimming inferred from the DNA. Of about 28,000 clones detected, over 75% appear once; the ten largest clones hold under 8%. Sequenced input: peripheral blood. This clonotype was sampled from a man in his sixties with COVID-19, enrolled during active disease.

CDR3 bases: TGTGCCAGTAGTAGGGGACAGGGAGATGAAAAACTGTTTTTT. It is translated as CASSRGQGDEKLFF. The chain joins TRBV19 to TRBJ1-4; TRBD1 matches 9 bases. This CDR3 has 14 residues. Per the germline V gene, CDR1 is LNHDA and CDR2 is SQIVND (reference sequence). J was trimmed by 6 bases and V by 4 bases; bases with no gene match: 3.